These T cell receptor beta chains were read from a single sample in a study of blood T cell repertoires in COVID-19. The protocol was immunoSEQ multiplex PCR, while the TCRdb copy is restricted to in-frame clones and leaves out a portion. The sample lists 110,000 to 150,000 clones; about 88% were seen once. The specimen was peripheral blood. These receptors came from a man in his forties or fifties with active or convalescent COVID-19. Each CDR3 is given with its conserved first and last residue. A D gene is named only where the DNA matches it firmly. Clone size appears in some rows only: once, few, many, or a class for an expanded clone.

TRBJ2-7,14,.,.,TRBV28,TGTGCCAGCAGTAGGGGGTCAAGCTCCTACGAGCAGTACTTC,CASSRGSSSYEQYF
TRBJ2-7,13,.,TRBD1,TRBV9,TGTGCCAGCAGCCTGACAGGGAACTACGAGCAGTACTTC,CASSLTGNYEQYF
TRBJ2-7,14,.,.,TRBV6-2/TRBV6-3,TGTGCCAGCAGTTACGTGGGCACTTTCCTTGAGCAGTACTTC,CASSYVGTFLEQYF
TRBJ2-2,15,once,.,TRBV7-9,TGTGCCAGCAGCTTAGCGTGGCAAAACACCGGGGAGCTGTTTTTT,CASSLAWQNTGELFF
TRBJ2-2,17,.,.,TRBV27,TGTGCCAGCAGCCCCCGACTTCTCGCCTTTAACACCGGGGAGCTGTTTTTT,CASSPRLLAFNTGELFF
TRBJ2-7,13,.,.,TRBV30,TGTGCCTGGAGTCCGAGGACACTATACGAGCAGTACTTC,CAWSPRTLYEQYF
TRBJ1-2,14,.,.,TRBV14,TGTGCCAGCAGCCCGTTTTCCCAGAACTATGGCTACACCTTC,CASSPFSQNYGYTF
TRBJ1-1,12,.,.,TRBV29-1,TGCAGCACCGGGGGGGGGCTCACTGAAGCTTTCTTT,CSTGGGLTEAFF
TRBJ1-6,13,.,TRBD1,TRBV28,TGTGCCAGCAGAGGACAGGGAGGCTCACCCCTCCACTTT,CASRGQGGSPLHF
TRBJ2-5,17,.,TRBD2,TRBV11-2,TGTGCCAGCAGCTCGGGGGGGGGACACCGATACCAAGAGACCCAGTACTTC,CASSSGGGHRYQETQYF
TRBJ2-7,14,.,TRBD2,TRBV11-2,TGTGCCAGCAGCTTAGGACTAGCGGAGTACGAGCAGTACTTC,CASSLGLAEYEQYF
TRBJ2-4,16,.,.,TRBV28,TGTGCCAGCAGTTTAATAGTTTCAGGGATCAGAAACATTCAGTACTTC,CASSLIVSGIRNIQYF
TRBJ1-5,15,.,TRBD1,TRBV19,TGTGCCAGTAGTATCCGGACAGGGGGCAATCAGCCCCAGCATTTT,CASSIRTGGNQPQHF
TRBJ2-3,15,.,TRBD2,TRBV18,TGTGCCAGCTCACCGTTAGCGGGAGTAACAGATACGCAGTATTTT,CASSPLAGVTDTQYF
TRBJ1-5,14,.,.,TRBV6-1,TGTGCCAGCAGTGAAGGCAGGGAACCTCAGCCCCAGCATTTT,CASSEGREPQPQHF
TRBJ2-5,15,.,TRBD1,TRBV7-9,TGTGCCAGCAGCTTAGCTGGGACAGCCCAAGAGACCCAGTACTTC,CASSLAGTAQETQYF
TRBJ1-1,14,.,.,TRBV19,TGTGCCAGTAGTATCTCGACAGTTAACACTGAAGCTTTCTTT,CASSISTVNTEAFF
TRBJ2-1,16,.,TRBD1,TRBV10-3,TGTGCCATCAGTGTTAGACAGGGGCCAAACTACAATGAGCAGTTCTTC,CAISVRQGPNYNEQFF
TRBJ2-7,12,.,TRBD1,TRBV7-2,TGTGCCAGCAGTCGACAGGGCTACGAGCAGTACTTC,CASSRQGYEQYF
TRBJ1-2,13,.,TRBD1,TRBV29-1,TGCAGCGTTAAGGACAGGGGGGCTTCCGGCTACACCTTC,CSVKDRGASGYTF
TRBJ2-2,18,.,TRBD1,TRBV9,TGTGCCAGCAGCACCCGGGACAGGGGGCGATGGTCCACCGGGGAGCTGTTTTTT,CASSTRDRGRWSTGELFF
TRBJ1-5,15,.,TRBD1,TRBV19,TGTGCCAGTAACAAACCGGGACAGGGCAATCAGCCCCAGCATTTT,CASNKPGQGNQPQHF
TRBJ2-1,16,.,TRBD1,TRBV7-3,TGTGCCAGCAGCACAATACCGGGACAGGGATCCAATGAGCAGTTCTTC,CASSTIPGQGSNEQFF